These T cell receptor beta chains were read from a single sample in a study of cytomegalovirus exposure and HLA in healthy donors. Repertoires were generated with immunoSEQ multiplex PCR, while TCRdb's copy carries only in-frame clones and drops some. Counted here are more than 100,000 clones, about 73% occurring once; the ten biggest clones make up 8.2%. The sequenced material came from PBMCs. The source of these receptors is a woman aged 35 to 49 in good health and CMV-seropositive. Both conserved end residues are part of each CDR3. D genes are given only for firm matches. Size values are once, few and many counts, or a class for expanded clones, and some rows have none.

j_call,clone_size,v_call,d_call,cdr3_nt,cdr3_aa
TRBJ2-1,-,TRBV9,TRBD1,TGTGCCAGCAGCCCACAGGGGGTTTCGGATGAGCAGTTCTTC,CASSPQGVSDEQFF
TRBJ2-1,-,TRBV7-9,-,TGTGCCAGCAGCTTAGCGGACATAGCCAATGAGCAGTTCTTC,CASSLADIANEQFF
TRBJ2-3,-,TRBV6-1,-,TGTGCCAGCACGACAACTAGCAGAACAGATACGCAGTATTTT,CASTTTSRTDTQYF
TRBJ1-4,-,TRBV11-3,-,TGTGCCAGCAGCCCAATTTCAGGGGCTAGTGCTAATGAAAAACTGTTTTTT,CASSPISGASANEKLFF
TRBJ1-3,-,TRBV4-2,-,TGTGCCAGCAGCCAAGTGGCCTCTGGAAACACCATATATTTT,CASSQVASGNTIYF
TRBJ2-5,few,TRBV29-1,TRBD2,TGCAGCGTTGAAGAGACTAGCGGGTCGTACCAAGAGACCCAGTACTTC,CSVEETSGSYQETQYF
TRBJ1-6,few,TRBV9,TRBD1,TGTGCCAGCAGCGCATCGGGAGGGACAGTTAATTCACCCCTCCACTTT,CASSASGGTVNSPLHF
TRBJ2-2,-,TRBV15,-,TGTGCCACCAGCAAGCGACTATCGAACACCGGGGAGCTGTTTTTT,CATSKRLSNTGELFF
TRBJ1-1,-,TRBV4-2,-,TGTGCCAGCAGAGCTAGGGGTGAAGCTTTCTTT,CASRARGEAFF
TRBJ1-2,-,TRBV6-1,-,TGTGCCAGCAGTGAAGGCGGGGGCGTTTCTGGCTACACCTTC,CASSEGGGVSGYTF
TRBJ1-2,-,TRBV19,-,TGTGCCAGTAGTATACGGCCAGGCCGCTATGGCTACACCTTC,CASSIRPGRYGYTF
TRBJ2-7,-,TRBV5-4,TRBD1,TGTGCCAGCAGCCTGCGACAGGGGGCCTACGAGCAGTACTTC,CASSLRQGAYEQYF
TRBJ1-1,once,TRBV19,TRBD1,TGTGCCAGTAGTATTCGGGGGGCCCTCCCAGGGGGCGCGGAAACTGAAGCTTTCTTT,CASSIRGALPGGAETEAFF
TRBJ2-5,-,TRBV9,TRBD2,TGTGCCAGCAGCGCCCCCGGGACTAGCGGGGGTCCCCAAGAGACCCAGTACTTC,CASSAPGTSGGPQETQYF
TRBJ2-3,-,TRBV18,-,TGTGCCAGCTCACTGGGGAGTGCAGATACGCAGTATTTT,CASSLGSADTQYF
TRBJ1-1,-,TRBV7-3,-,TGTGCCAGCAGCTCTACAGGGTATAATGAAGCTTTCTTT,CASSSTGYNEAFF
TRBJ2-3,-,TRBV9,TRBD2,TGTGCCAGCAGCGTAGTGGGGGGGAGGGATACGCAGTATTTT,CASSVVGGRDTQYF
TRBJ1-2,-,TRBV7-6,-,TGTGCCAGCAGCTTCGGGGGGCCGGGCTACACCTTC,CASSFGGPGYTF
TRBJ2-5,-,TRBV12-5,TRBD2,TGTGCTAGTGGTTTGGGGACTAGCGGGGGAAAAGGGGAGACCCAGTACTTC,CASGLGTSGGKGETQYF
TRBJ1-2,-,TRBV10-1,-,TGCGCCAGCAGTGACTACAAGCGGTGGGGCGGGGGTGGCTACACCTTC,CASSDYKRWGGGGYTF
TRBJ2-2,-,TRBV5-1,-,TGCGCCAGCGCACGAGGCACGAACACCGGGGAGCTGTTTTTT,CASARGTNTGELFF
TRBJ2-3,-,TRBV15,TRBD2,TGTGCCACCAGCAAGACTAGCGGGGGGGCCCCTAGCACAGATACGCAGTATTTT,CATSKTSGGAPSTDTQYF
TRBJ1-2,-,TRBV5-4,-,TGTGCCAGCAGCTTGGATGGGACTGTAGGCTACACCTTC,CASSLDGTVGYTF
TRBJ2-7,-,TRBV6-6,-,TGTGCCAGCAGTCCCTCAGAGGGAAGTCTCTACGAGCAGTACTTC,CASSPSEGSLYEQYF
TRBJ1-4,-,TRBV29-1,TRBD1,TGCAGCGTTGACGGGCAGGGGGCAGAACTGTTTTTT,CSVDGQGAELFF
TRBJ2-1,-,TRBV5-4,-,TGTGCCAGCAGCTTGGACGGGTACCGCTCCTACAATGAGCAGTTCTTC,CASSLDGYRSYNEQFF
TRBJ2-1,-,TRBV4-1,TRBD1,TGCGCCAGCAGCCAAGATCGGTGGGACAGAGTGAGCAATGAGCAGTTCTTC,CASSQDRWDRVSNEQFF
TRBJ2-1,-,TRBV25-1,TRBD2,TGTGCCAGCAGGCTAGCGGGGCGTTGGAATGAGCAGTTCTTC,CASRLAGRWNEQFF
TRBJ1-2,-,TRBV4-1,TRBD1,TGCGCCAGCAGCCAAGAAAGGACAGGGCAGGGCTACACCTTC,CASSQERTGQGYTF
TRBJ2-3,once,TRBV7-2,TRBD1,TGTGCCAGCAGCCAAACACAGGGGGATACGCAGTATTTT,CASSQTQGDTQYF
TRBJ1-1,-,TRBV15,-,TGTGCCACCAGCAGAGCCGGGACACTAAACACTGAAGCTTTCTTT,CATSRAGTLNTEAFF
TRBJ1-1,-,TRBV6-6,-,TGTGCCAGCAGTTACTACTCGGGGGAGGCCCTGGGAGCTTTCTTT,CASSYYSGEALGAFF
TRBJ1-6,-,TRBV6-6,-,TGTGCCAGCAGTTCCCCGCGGGGCAGGGTAGGTTCACCCCTCCACTTT,CASSSPRGRVGSPLHF
TRBJ2-3,-,TRBV5-1,TRBD2,TGCGCCAGCAGCCCGGGACTCGCCAGCGGGGGAGATACGCAGTATTTT,CASSPGLASGGDTQYF
TRBJ2-6,-,TRBV4-3,-,TGCGCCAGCAGCCCGCGGACAGCGCCAAGCTCTGGGGCCAACGTCCTGACTTTC,CASSPRTAPSSGANVLTF
TRBJ2-1,-,TRBV4-3,-,TGCGCCAGCAGCCAAGACGGTAATAGACTAAATGAGCAGTTCTTC,CASSQDGNRLNEQFF
TRBJ1-2,-,TRBV6-1,TRBD1,TGTGCCAGCACCTGGACAGGGGGTGGCTACACCTTC,CASTWTGGGYTF
TRBJ1-2,-,TRBV25-1,-,TGTGCCAGCAGTGAAAGTAGGAGGACGAGCTACACCTTC,CASSESRRTSYTF
TRBJ1-1,once,TRBV5-6,-,TGTGCCAGCAGCTCCAAGGGACTCCCCGGAGCTTTCTTT,CASSSKGLPGAFF
TRBJ1-2,-,TRBV5-6,-,TGTGCCAGCAGCCCTGACAGGTCTGGCTACACCTTC,CASSPDRSGYTF